Presented here are 27 T cell receptor beta chains from one specimen sequenced in a study of T cells after somatic rescue of genetic block. Profiling relied on immunoSEQ multiplex PCR, and the TCRdb table lists in-frame clones only, not all of them. The data hold tens of thousands of clones, with over 80% observed a single time. Source material: peripheral blood mononuclear cells (PBMCs). These receptors were obtained from a woman younger than 30.

The J gene is TRBJ2-1, the V gene TRBV7-6, with 11 bases lining up with TRBD2. There are 18 residues in the CDR3. Germline V gene data show CDR1 as SGHVS and CDR2 as FNYEAQ. The trim removed 5 bases at V and 2 bases at J, leaving 11 bases unmatched. CDR3: CASSAERLAGNPYNEQFF. The CDR3 DNA follows: TGTGCCAGCAGCGCTGAGAGACTAGCGGGAAACCCCTACAATGAGCAGTTCTTC. Complete variable domain (other parts from reference TRBV7-6 and TRBJ2-1): GAGVSQSPRYKVTKRGQDVALRCDPISGHVSLYWYRQALGQGPEFLTYFNYEAQQDKSGLPNDRFSAERPEGSISTLTIQRTEQRDSAMYRCASSAERLAGNPYNEQFFGPGTRLTVL.

The rearrangement joins TRBV5-6 to TRBJ2-7; D not certain. From germline, CDR1 is SGHDT and CDR2 YYEEEE. Trimming took 2 bases from V and 4 from J, leaving 4 bases between them. The CDR3 contains 11 residues. The CDR3 is CASSFGYEQYF. The CDR3 bases are TGTGCCAGCAGCTTTGGATACGAGCAGTACTTC.

In DNA, the CDR3 is TGTGCCAGCAGCTTATTAACAGGGACGAACACTGAAGCTTTCTTT. It yields the protein CASSLLTGTNTEAFF. The genes are TRBV7-9 and TRBJ1-1; D possibly corresponds to TRBD1 (6 bases). In germline, CDR1 is SEHNR, CDR2 FQNEAQ (reference sequence). Trimming removed 2 bases from V and 1 base from J, with 11 bases in between. This CDR3 is built from 15 residues.

This clone was seen just once. The V and J genes are TRBV19 and TRBJ1-5; 8 bases agree with TRBD1. Germline V gene sequence: CDR1 LNHDA, CDR2 SQIVND (reference sequence). J lost 7 bases, V lost 6 bases, and 14 bases had no gene match. The CDR3 is 16 amino acids. CDR3 coding DNA: TGTGCCAGTAGCCCCGGGGCAGGGGGCGCGTGGCAGCCCCAGCATTTT. It specifies CASSPGAGGAWQPQHF.

This clone was observed a handful of times. CDR3 sequence: CASSDEGEYNEQFF. The CDR3 nucleotides are TGTGCCAGCAGTGACGAGGGAGAATACAATGAGCAGTTCTTC. This rearrangement joins TRBV6-4 to TRBJ2-1, with D possibly being TRBD2 (5 bases). Germline CDR1 and CDR2: MRHNA and SNTAGT. This CDR3 is built from 14 residues. Trimming took off 2 bases at V and 4 bases at J, with 9 bases between the two ends.

The chain joins TRBV5-6 to TRBJ2-7; D ambiguous. Germline CDR1 is SGHDT and CDR2 is YYEEEE. The CDR3 consists of 13 residues. Deletions cut 0 bases from V and 5 bases from J, with 9 bases between. The chain's CDR3 is CASSLVQDHEQYF. CDR3 DNA sequence: TGTGCCAGCAGCTTGGTTCAAGACCACGAGCAGTACTTC.

J is TRBJ2-5 and V is TRBV4-1; D could derive from TRBD1 or TRBD2 (6 bases each). Gene TRBJ2-7 matches the end of the DNA better, so the J call may be wrong. The CDR3 has 15 residues. Looked up from germline, CDR1 is MGHRA and CDR2 is YSYEKL. The CDR3 nucleotides read TGCGCCAGCAGCCAGACAGAAAGGGGGGCCTACGAGCAGTACTTC. It yields the protein CASSQTERGAYEQYF.

This sequence joins TRBV28 and TRBJ1-5, with 8 bases that match TRBD1. The CDR3 extends over 17 amino acids. Germline CDR1 is MDHEN and CDR2 is SYDVKM. Germline trimming cut 6 bases from V and 0 bases from J; bases unmatched to any gene: 10. DNA for the CDR3: TGTGCCAGCAGCCCCCGGGACAGGAGATATAGCAATCAGCCCCAGCATTTT. This encodes CASSPRDRRYSNQPQHF.

The chain couples TRBV19 to TRBJ1-1; no clear D gene. The germline V and J ends were trimmed by 7 bases and 2 bases, with 20 bases remaining between them. Germline-derived CDR1 and CDR2 are LNHDA and SQIVND (reference sequence). The CDR3 extends over 16 amino acids. CDR3 nucleotide sequence: TGTGCCAGTAAAGGAACAGAAGCCGTCGGCAACACTGAAGCTTTCTTT. Translation gives CASKGTEAVGNTEAFF.

This clone is a singleton in its sample. CDR3 nucleotides: TGCGCCAGCAGCCAAGATTCGCTAGCGCACGGGAATGAGCAGTTCTTC. This encodes CASSQDSLAHGNEQFF. This chain joins TRBV4-1 and TRBJ2-1; possible D gene TRBD2, 6 bases. The CDR3 runs to 16 residues. Germline V gene data show CDR1 as MGHRA and CDR2 as YSYEKL. V lost 0 bases, J lost 7 bases, and 16 bases lay in between.

Comment on this clone: Distinct nucleotide sequences in the sample also encode this CDR3. The chain uses TRBV6-5 and TRBJ1-5; D gene uncertain. CDR3 length: 13 residues. Germline CDR1 MNHEY, CDR2 SVGAGI. With 2 bases removed from V and 0 bases from J, the gap between germline ends came to 2 bases. The CDR3 DNA reads TGTGCCAGCAGTTACAGTAGCAATCAGCCCCAGCATTTT. This encodes CASSYSSNQPQHF.

The gene calls are TRBV10-3 and TRBJ2-7; D remains ambiguous. The CDR3 consists of 13 residues. CDR1 and CDR2 from the germline V gene are ENHRY and SYGVKD. V shed 11 bases and J shed 4 bases, with 18 bases lying between them. CDR3 in DNA: TGTGCCGTCCTTAACAGAGATGGATACGAGCAGTACTTC. Its protein is CAVLNRDGYEQYF.

The J gene is TRBJ1-2, the V gene TRBV7-2, with D perhaps TRBD1 (6 bases). There are 14 residues in the CDR3. Germline CDR1 is SGHTA and CDR2 is FQGNSA. Trimming shortened V by 5 bases and J by 4 bases, and 14 bases separated the two germline ends. As DNA, the CDR3 is TGTGCCAGCAGCCCAACGGGGGGCGCCTATGGCTACACCTTC. Amino acids: CASSPTGGAYGYTF.

The chain recombines TRBV27 with TRBJ2-7; 8 positions match TRBD2. The CDR3 totals 15 residues. J gave up 3 bases and V 0 bases, and 4 bases lay outside the gene matches. CDR1 is MNHEY and CDR2 is SMNVEV in the germline V gene (reference sequence). DNA for the CDR3: TGTGCCAGCAGTTTATCGGGACTAGTATTCTACGAGCAGTACTTC. Translated, it gives CASSLSGLVFYEQYF.

The rearrangement links TRBV7-2 to TRBJ1-2; 11 bases are shared with TRBD1. Germline V gene data show CDR1 as SGHTA and CDR2 as FQGNSA. Germline trimming cut 5 bases from V and 7 bases from J; bases unmatched to any gene: 6. The length of the CDR3 is 14 residues. In DNA form, the CDR3 reads TGTGCCAGCAGCCATGGACAGGGGGCGAGTGGCTACACCTTC. Its protein product is CASSHGQGASGYTF.

The chain couples TRBV7-8 to TRBJ2-1; 7 bases fit TRBD2. Germline lookup yields CDR1 SGHVS and CDR2 FQNEAQ. V dropped 5 bases and J dropped 6; count of bases not matched to a gene: 10. The CDR3 has 15 amino acids. CDR3 amino acids: CASSPREGSLNEQFF. In DNA form, the CDR3 reads TGTGCCAGCAGCCCTAGGGAGGGATCCCTCAATGAGCAGTTCTTC.

The chain joins TRBV18 to TRBJ1-1; no clear D gene. Trimming cost V 6 bases and J 1 base, with 12 bases left between them. The CDR3 contains 14 residues. The V gene's germline CDR1 is KGHSH and CDR2 LQKENI. CDR3: CASSTEIWNTEAFF. CDR3 coding DNA: TGTGCCAGCTCTACGGAGATTTGGAACACTGAAGCTTTCTTT.

V is TRBV11-2 and J is TRBJ2-7; tentative D call: TRBD2 (6 bases). Trimming took 4 bases from V and 5 from J, leaving 18 bases between them. This CDR3 contains 15 residues. Germline CDR1 is SGHAT and CDR2 is FQNNGV. Written as DNA, the CDR3 is TGTGCCAGCAGCTCCCGGAGGGTCGGGTCGGACGAGCAGTACTTC. Its translation: CASSSRRVGSDEQYF.

This chain joins TRBV9 and TRBJ1-2, with D possibly matching TRBD1 (5 bases). Germline lookup yields CDR1 SGDLS and CDR2 YYNGEE. V gave up 0 bases and J gave up 2 bases, with 14 bases separating them. The CDR3 runs to 16 residues. This CDR3 reads CASSVDAGPPNYGYTF. The DNA of the CDR3 is TGTGCCAGCAGCGTAGACGCGGGACCCCCCAACTATGGCTACACCTTC.

CDR3: CASSSLAGPRGNEQFF. The CDR3, as DNA: TGTGCCAGCAGTTCACTAGCGGGACCTCGGGGCAATGAGCAGTTCTTC. The rearrangement uses TRBV28 and TRBJ2-1, with 10 bases identical to TRBD2. Unmatched junction bases numbered 9, after V lost 4 bases and J lost 6 bases. There are 16 residues in the CDR3. Germline CDR1 reads MDHEN; CDR2 reads SYDVKM. Using reference TRBV28 and TRBJ2-1 for the parts outside the CDR3, the full variable domain is DVKVTQSSRYLVKRTGEKVFLECVQDMDHENMFWYRQDPGLGLRLIYFSYDVKMKEKGDIPEGYSVSREKKERFSLILESASTNQTSMYLCASSSLAGPRGNEQFFGPGTRLTVL.

The sample holds a few counts of this clone. The chain couples TRBV19 to TRBJ2-7; the match to TRBD2 covers 8 bases. J was trimmed by 3 bases and V by 4 bases; bases with no gene match: 8. The CDR3 is 15 residues long. Germline loops: CDR1 LNHDA, CDR2 SQIVND (reference sequence). The CDR3 DNA reads TGTGCCAGTAGTACAATCGGGACTAGGGTCTACGAGCAGTACTTC. It yields the protein CASSTIGTRVYEQYF.

This chain joins TRBV11-2 and TRBJ2-3; unclear D gene. CDR3 length: 17 amino acids. Germline lookup yields CDR1 SGHAT and CDR2 FQNNGV. V was clipped by 1 base and J by 3 bases, with 17 bases between them. The CDR3 loop reads CASSLGNTPRSTDTQYF. Here the CDR3 DNA reads TGTGCCAGCAGCTTAGGGAACACTCCACGTAGTACAGATACGCAGTATTTT.

CDR3 in DNA: TGTGCCAGCAGTCCAGTAGGGGATAGCAATCAGCCCCAGCATTTT. Residues: CASSPVGDSNQPQHF. The genes are TRBV7-8 and TRBJ1-5; tentative D call: TRBD1 (5 bases). The V end lost 6 bases, the J end lost 0 bases, and 12 bases lay between the germline ends. This CDR3 is built from 15 residues. The germline V gene encodes CDR1 SGHVS and CDR2 FQNEAQ.

Ten or more counts support this clone. V gene TRBV5-4 combines with J gene TRBJ2-2; TRBD2 agrees at 11 bases. V gave up 4 bases and J gave up 5 bases; unmatched junction bases: 4. Germline CDR1 is SGHNT and CDR2 is YYREEE (reference sequence). The CDR3 sequence is 15 residues long. The CDR3 loop is CASSASGRQTGELFF. In nucleotides, the CDR3 is TGTGCCAGCAGCGCTAGCGGGAGGCAAACCGGGGAGCTGTTTTTT.

The gene calls are TRBV7-2 and TRBJ1-5; tentative D call: TRBD1 (5 bases). CDR1 SGHTA and CDR2 FQGNSA come from the germline V gene. The V and J ends lost 3 bases and 6 bases respectively, with 15 bases between them. The CDR3 consists of 15 residues. CDR3: CASSFSQGGGQPQHF. In nucleotides, the CDR3 is TGTGCCAGCAGCTTTTCCCAGGGAGGAGGTCAGCCCCAGCATTTT.

The chain recombines TRBV5-4 with TRBJ2-3; 7 bases fit TRBD1. Germline V CDR1 and CDR2: SGHNT, YYREEE (reference sequence). V dropped 3 bases and J dropped 3; count of bases not matched to a gene: 7. This CDR3 region has 15 residues. CDR3 sequence (DNA): TGTGCCAGCAGCTCCTTGACAGGGTCGACAGATACGCAGTATTTT. Translating it yields CASSSLTGSTDTQYF. Based on the CDR3 plus reference TRBV5-4 and TRBJ2-3, the full variable domain is ETGVTQSPTHLIKTRGQQVTLRCSSQSGHNTVSWYQQALGQGPQFIFQYYREEENGRGNFPPRFSGLQFPNYSSELNVNALELDDSALYLCASSSLTGSTDTQYFGPGTRLTVL.

This clone was seen just once. The rearrangement links TRBV2 to TRBJ2-7; 12 bases fit TRBD1. The CDR3 has 18 residues. Per the germline V gene, CDR1 is SNHLY and CDR2 is FYNNEI. V was clipped by 4 bases and J by 2 bases; unmatched bases: 12. CDR3 coding DNA: TGTGCCAGCAGTGCCACTGGGACAGGGGGCGCGGGGGCCTACGAGCAGTACTTC. Translation: CASSATGTGGAGAYEQYF.